The TCR beta chain described here comes from a study of glioma-infiltrating T cells after dendritic cell vaccination. Primers: 60 V beta forward and 13 J beta reverse. Profiling relied on immunoSEQ multiplex PCR, and the TCRdb table lists in-frame clones only, not all of them. The sample consists of more than 55,000 clones, more than 75% of them appearing once. Time point denoted: after dendritic cell vaccination, including at tumor progression/relapse. Trimming removed 6 bases from V and 2 bases from J, with 11 bases in between. The germline CDR1 and CDR2 sequences are MNHEY and SVGAGI. The CDR3 consists of 13 residues.

The sequencing used blood, collected after dendritic cell vaccination. This receptor was obtained from a human donor with glioblastoma. The genes are TRBV6-5 and TRBJ2-7; weak D call: TRBD2 (6 bases). In DNA, the CDR3 is TGTGCCAGCAGCCACGGGAGTGCCTACGAGCAGTACTTC. Translation: CASSHGSAYEQYF.